Below, 28 T cell receptor beta chains from the same sample are listed, as sequenced in a study of blood T cell repertoires in COVID-19. Data came from immunoSEQ multiplex PCR; TCRdb stores just in-frame clones and leaves some out. The sample includes 170,000 or so clones, about 86% of them seen just once. The specimen was peripheral blood. These receptor sequences come from a woman aged 18-29 years who had recovered from COVID-19.

The chain joins TRBV4-1 to TRBJ2-7; D gene unclear. This CDR3 has 14 amino acids. V lost 4 bases and J lost 0, with 10 bases in between. CDR1 MGHRA and CDR2 YSYEKL come from the germline V gene. CDR3 in amino acids: CASSPEPGSYEQYF. The CDR3 DNA sequence: TGCGCCAGCAGCCCCGAGCCAGGCTCCTACGAGCAGTACTTC.

The CDR3 reads CASSQERTAPSYGYTF. CDR3 DNA sequence: TGCGCCAGCAGCCAAGAGAGGACAGCGCCCAGTTATGGCTACACCTTC. The chain carries TRBV4-3 and TRBJ1-2; possibly TRBD1 for D (6 bases). This CDR3 spans 16 amino acids. The germline V gene has CDR1 LGHNA and CDR2 YSLEER. V lost 0 bases, J lost 5 bases, and 16 bases lay in between.

The CDR3 region is CASSKLAGVNTGELFF. Here the CDR3 DNA reads TGTGCCAGCAGCAAACTAGCGGGGGTGAACACCGGGGAGCTGTTTTTT. The chain joins TRBV7-6 to TRBJ2-2, with 11 bases fitting TRBD2. V shed 5 bases and J 1 base; nucleotides not matched to a gene: 3. Per the germline V gene, CDR1 is SGHVS and CDR2 is FNYEAQ. The CDR3 contains 16 residues.

This clone was counted between two and nine times. This sequence joins TRBV18 and TRBJ2-5, with a possible D match to TRBD1 (5 bases). CDR3 length: 11 amino acids. Germline CDR1 is KGHSH and CDR2 is LQKENI. CDR3 bases: TGTGCAACAGGCGATCAAGAGACCCAGTACTTC. Translation: CATGDQETQYF.

The chain couples TRBV18 to TRBJ2-2; 12 nucleotides match TRBD2. V shed 3 bases, J shed 0 bases, and the junction held 2 bases outside the gene matches. In germline, CDR1 is KGHSH, CDR2 LQKENI. This CDR3 comprises 17 residues. The CDR3 DNA is TGTGCCAGCTCACCCTGGACTAGCGGGACGAACACCGGGGAGCTGTTTTTT. This codes for CASSPWTSGTNTGELFF.

The genes are TRBV29-1 and TRBJ2-5; D possibly corresponds to TRBD1 (8 bases). CDR3 length: 14 residues. CDR1 and CDR2 (germline): SQVTM, ANQGSEA. Between the trimmed V and J ends, which lost 8 bases and 4 bases, there was a span of 20 bases. The CDR3 sequence is CSQGGTGGGETQYF. The CDR3 DNA is TGCAGCCAAGGTGGGACAGGCGGGGGAGAGACCCAGTACTTC.

The chain uses TRBV7-9 and TRBJ2-1; no reliable D call. The V gene lost 2 bases and the J gene lost 3 bases, with 2 bases spanning the gap. CDR3 size: 12 residues. The germline V gene encodes CDR1 SEHNR and CDR2 FQNEAQ (reference sequence). This CDR3 is CASSLYYNEQFF. DNA of the CDR3: TGTGCCAGCAGCTTATACTACAATGAGCAGTTCTTC.

The chain uses TRBV29-1 and TRBJ1-5; D is unresolved. The germline V gene has CDR1 SQVTM and CDR2 ANQGSEA. Deletions cut 4 bases from V and 2 bases from J, with 9 bases between. This CDR3 has 13 amino acids. The CDR3 loop reads CSVASGGNQPQHF. The CDR3 DNA follows: TGCAGCGTTGCTTCCGGAGGCAATCAGCCCCAGCATTTT.

The V gene is TRBV25-1, the J gene TRBJ1-5; 7 positions agree with TRBD1. With V trimmed by 3 bases and J by 4 bases, 3 bases remained unmatched. Germline lookup yields CDR1 MGHDK and CDR2 SYGVNS. The CDR3 runs 14 residues. CDR3 in amino acids: CASSETGYNQPQHF. CDR3 bases: TGTGCCAGCAGTGAGACAGGGTATAATCAGCCCCAGCATTTT. Filled out from reference TRBV25-1 and TRBJ1-5, the complete variable domain reads EADIYQTPRYLVIGTGKKITLECSQTMGHDKMYWYQQDPGMELHLIHYSYGVNSTEKGDLSSESTVSRIRTEHFPLTLESARPSHTSQYLCASSETGYNQPQHFGDGTRLSIL.

J is TRBJ1-3 and V is TRBV25-1, with D perhaps TRBD1 (5 bases). This CDR3 contains 14 residues. V lost 3 bases to trimming and J lost 4 bases, with 10 bases between them. In germline, CDR1 is MGHDK, CDR2 SYGVNS. CDR3 in DNA: TGTGCCAGCAGTGAGGGGGGGTGGGGAAACACCATATATTTT. This encodes CASSEGGWGNTIYF.

The chain links TRBV2 to TRBJ1-1; D remains unclear. Germline CDR1 and CDR2: SNHLY and FYNNEI. Trimming shortened V by 5 bases and J by 1 base, and 14 bases separated the two germline ends. This CDR3 is 15 amino acids long. The CDR3 region is CASSIKTAGNTEAFF. The CDR3 bases are TGTGCCAGCAGTATAAAGACTGCGGGGAACACTGAAGCTTTCTTT.

The gene calls are TRBV5-4 and TRBJ2-7; 12 positions match TRBD2. Per the germline V gene, CDR1 is SGHNT and CDR2 is YYREEE (reference sequence). The CDR3 is made up of 14 amino acids. Germline trimming cut 4 bases from V and 5 bases from J; bases unmatched to any gene: 4. The DNA of the CDR3 is TGTGCCAGCAGCGCGGGACTAGCGGGTCACGAGCAGTACGTC. Amino acids: CASSAGLAGHEQYV.

J is TRBJ1-1 and V is TRBV29-1; tentatively, D is TRBD1 (5 bases). V lost 7 bases and J 6 bases, leaving 15 bases between the germline ends. Germline assignment: CDR1 SQVTM and CDR2 ANQGSEA. CDR3 size: 12 residues. CDR3: CSGFTTRAEAFF. CDR3 nucleotides: TGCAGCGGCTTTACGACCAGGGCTGAAGCTTTCTTT.

The chain combines TRBV13 with TRBJ1-3; D remains ambiguous. V gave up 5 bases and J gave up 4 bases, with 9 bases separating them. CDR3 size: 13 residues. Per the germline V gene, CDR1 is PRHDT and CDR2 is FYEKMQ (reference sequence). This chain's CDR3 is CASSEGLGNTIYF. CDR3 DNA sequence: TGTGCCAGCAGCGAGGGCTTGGGAAACACCATATATTTT.

This clone was seen a single time. The chain employs TRBV19 and TRBJ1-1; D gene uncertain. Germline CDR1 reads LNHDA; CDR2 reads SQIVND (reference sequence). The germline V and J ends were trimmed by 6 bases and 3 bases, with 8 bases remaining between them. The CDR3 is made up of 12 amino acids. The CDR3 nucleotides are TGTGCCAGTAGCACTAGTTACACTGAAGCTTTCTTT. Protein sequence: CASSTSYTEAFF.

V usage is TRBV4-3 and J usage is TRBJ1-5; D possibly corresponds to TRBD1 (5 bases). CDR3 length equals 15 residues. The germline V gene encodes CDR1 LGHNA and CDR2 YSLEER. V was clipped by 0 bases and J by 5 bases, with 11 bases between them. The CDR3 region is CASSQEYRTYQPQHF. In DNA form, the CDR3 reads TGCGCCAGCAGCCAAGAATACAGGACCTATCAGCCCCAGCATTTT.

This clone was observed a single time. This chain joins TRBV7-8 and TRBJ1-1; 7 bases align to TRBD1. Germline assignment: CDR1 SGHVS and CDR2 FQNEAQ. The junction had 5 bases not matched to a gene; V was cut back by 1 base and J by 0 bases. This CDR3 spans 16 amino acids. The CDR3: CASSLGQGGLNTEAFF. The CDR3 nucleotides read TGTGCCAGCAGCTTAGGACAGGGAGGTCTGAACACTGAAGCTTTCTTT.

This clone was found once. This chain joins TRBV7-6 and TRBJ2-3; possibly TRBD2 for D (6 bases). Germline CDR1 is SGHVS and CDR2 is FNYEAQ. Trimming stripped 0 bases from V and 1 base from J, with 8 bases between. The length of the CDR3 is 15 residues. This chain's CDR3 is CASSLASGGTDTQYF. The CDR3 nucleotides are TGTGCCAGCAGCTTAGCGTCGGGGGGCACAGATACGCAGTATTTT. Combining the CDR3 with reference TRBV7-6 and TRBJ2-3 gives the whole variable domain GAGVSQSPRYKVTKRGQDVALRCDPISGHVSLYWYRQALGQGPEFLTYFNYEAQQDKSGLPNDRFSAERPEGSISTLTIQRTEQRDSAMYRCASSLASGGTDTQYFGPGTRLTVL.

The chain is built from TRBV5-6 and TRBJ1-5; TRBD1 is a possible D gene (5 bases). The ends were cut back, 4 bases at V and 2 bases at J, with 22 bases in the middle. The germline gives CDR1 SGHDT, CDR2 YYEEEE. This CDR3 has 18 residues. For the CDR3, the DNA is TGTGCCAGCAGCCTTAGGGGCAGGGTCGGGGAGGGCAATCAGCCCCAGCATTTT. Amino acids: CASSLRGRVGEGNQPQHF.

V and J are TRBV4-1 and TRBJ1-2; 10 positions agree with TRBD1. J lost 6 bases, V lost 0 bases, and 4 bases had no gene match. CDR1 is MGHRA, CDR2 YSYEKL, per germline. The CDR3 is made up of 15 amino acids. The CDR3 sequence: CASSQERTGGNGYTF. The DNA of the CDR3 is TGCGCCAGCAGCCAAGAACGGACAGGGGGGAATGGCTACACCTTC.

CDR3 nucleotides: TGTGCCAGCAGCTTGAGACAGGGAAACATTCAGTACTTC. Protein product: CASSLRQGNIQYF. V usage is TRBV7-2 and J usage is TRBJ2-4; 7 bases agree with TRBD1. The length of the CDR3 is 13 residues. V dropped 3 bases and J dropped 6; count of bases not matched to a gene: 2. Germline V CDR1 and CDR2: SGHTA, FQGNSA.

This chain connects TRBV5-6 to TRBJ1-2; a possible D gene is TRBD1 (5 bases). The CDR3 is 15 residues long. The V end was cut by 0 bases, the J end by 4 bases, with 13 bases between. Germline CDR1 SGHDT, CDR2 YYEEEE. CDR3 nucleotides: TGTGCCAGCAGCTTGGCGACAGAGACTTCCTATGGCTACACCTTC. Translating gives CASSLATETSYGYTF.

This clone has more than one count but fewer than ten. The rearrangement joins TRBV2 to TRBJ1-4; the D gene is possibly TRBD1 (6 bases). The CDR3 runs to 14 residues. V lost 8 bases, J lost 7 bases, and 17 bases lay in between. Germline CDR1 SNHLY, CDR2 FYNNEI. CDR3 sequence: CASQLTGFGEKLFF. The CDR3 nucleotides read TGTGCCAGCCAACTTACAGGGTTTGGTGAAAAACTGTTTTTT.

This clone was seen more than once but under ten times. One junction end does not reproduce the germline sequence, and a read error may be involved. The rearrangement joins TRBV7-9 to TRBJ1-1; 7 nucleotides line up with TRBD1. The germline gives CDR1 SEHNR, CDR2 FQNEAQ (reference sequence). This CDR3 has 16 amino acids. CDR3 region: CASSIAHRGQNTEAFF. Here the CDR3 DNA reads TGTGCCAGCAGCATAGCCCACAGGGGCCAGAACACTGAAGCTTTCTTT.

This chain connects TRBV3-1 (or the pseudogene TRBV3-2) to TRBJ1-1; unclear D gene. The V end lost 0 bases, the J end lost 4 bases, and 12 bases lay between the germline ends. CDR1 and CDR2 from the germline V gene are LGHDT and YNNKEL (reference sequence). The CDR3 is made up of 15 amino acids. CDR3 coding DNA: TGTGCCAGCAGCCAAGAAAGGAGGGTGGGCACTGAAGCTTTCTTT. Protein: CASSQERRVGTEAFF.

The chain uses TRBV2 and TRBJ2-5; 8 bases map to TRBD1. This CDR3 contains 17 residues. The germline gives CDR1 SNHLY, CDR2 FYNNEI. V shed 1 base and J 5 bases; nucleotides not matched to a gene: 12. The CDR3 DNA reads TGTGCCAGCAGTGAAGAAGTTTGGACAGGGCGAGTGGAGACCCAGTACTTC. Protein product: CASSEEVWTGRVETQYF.

The genes are TRBV7-8 and TRBJ1-2; 7 positions match TRBD1. Germline loops: CDR1 SGHVS, CDR2 FQNEAQ. The CDR3 covers 16 residues. V dropped 0 bases and J dropped 6; count of bases not matched to a gene: 10. The CDR3 coding sequence is TGTGCCAGCAGCTTAGCCCGAGGGACAGCACAAGATGGCTACACCTTC. It translates to CASSLARGTAQDGYTF.

V usage is TRBV19 and J usage is TRBJ2-7; possible D gene TRBD1, 5 bases. Trimming shortened V by 10 bases and J by 5 bases, and 18 bases separated the two germline ends. The germline CDR1 and CDR2 sequences are LNHDA and SQIVND (reference sequence). This CDR3 has 13 amino acids. The CDR3 loop reads CATRRQHGNEQYF. In DNA, the CDR3 is TGTGCCACCCGTCGACAGCATGGCAACGAGCAGTACTTC. The full variable domain, with the rest looked up from reference TRBV19 and TRBJ2-7, is DGGITQSPKYLFRKEGQNVTLSCEQNLNHDAMYWYRQDPGQGLRLIYYSQIVNDFQKGDIAEGYSVSREKKESFPLTVTSAQKNPTAFYLCATRRQHGNEQYFGPGTRLTVT.